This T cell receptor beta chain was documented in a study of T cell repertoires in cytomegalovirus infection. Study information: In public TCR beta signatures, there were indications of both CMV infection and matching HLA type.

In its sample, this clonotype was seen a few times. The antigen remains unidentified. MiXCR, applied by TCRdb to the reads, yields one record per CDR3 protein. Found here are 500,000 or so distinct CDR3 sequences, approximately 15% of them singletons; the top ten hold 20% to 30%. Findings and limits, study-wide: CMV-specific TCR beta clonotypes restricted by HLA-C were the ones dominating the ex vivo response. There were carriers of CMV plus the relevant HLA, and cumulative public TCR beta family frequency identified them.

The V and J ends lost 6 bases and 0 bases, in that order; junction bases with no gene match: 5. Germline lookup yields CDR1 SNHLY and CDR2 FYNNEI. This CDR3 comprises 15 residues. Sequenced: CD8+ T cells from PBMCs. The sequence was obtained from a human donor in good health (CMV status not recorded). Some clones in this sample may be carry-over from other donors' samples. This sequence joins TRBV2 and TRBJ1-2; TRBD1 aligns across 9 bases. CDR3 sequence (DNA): TGTGCCAGCAGGGCAACAGGGGGCCCTAACTATGGCTACACCTTC. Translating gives CASRATGGPNYGYTF.